This entry lists 20 T cell receptor beta chains sequenced from one sample in a study of a mutant IDH1 vaccine in newly diagnosed glioma. Time point denoted: baseline, week 1 (first vaccination visit). The treatment is: pre-vaccination baseline after standard-of-care therapy. Using immunoSEQ multiplex PCR, the repertoire was profiled, and TCRdb retains in-frame clones only, with some absent. The table lists approximately 70,000 clones, 79% of them singletons. Sequenced material: PBMCs, taken from a glioma patient treated with radiotherapy, temozolomide or both. These receptors were obtained from a man aged 45 to 65 with glioma.

The chain has TRBV7-2 and TRBJ1-2; D may be TRBD1 (5 bases). V lost 7 bases and J 6 bases, leaving 12 bases between the germline ends. This CDR3 has 12 amino acids. The germline gives CDR1 SGHTA, CDR2 FQGNSA. The CDR3 spells CASNYQGDGYTF. For the CDR3, the DNA is TGTGCCAGCAACTATCAAGGGGATGGCTACACCTTC.

The rearrangement uses TRBV20-1 and TRBJ2-1; D unclear. The CDR3 is 11 residues long. CDR1 and CDR2 from the germline V gene are DFQATT and SNEGSKA (reference sequence). V lost 8 bases and J 7 bases, leaving 12 bases between the germline ends. The CDR3, as DNA: TGCAGTCCGGTGGGTGGGAATGAGCAGTTCTTC. Residues: CSPVGGNEQFF.

The chain uses TRBV7-2 and TRBJ2-2; D is unresolved. Trimming cost V 1 base and J 4 bases, with 10 bases left between them. CDR1 and CDR2 (germline): SGHTA, FQGNSA. The CDR3 has 15 residues. CDR3 DNA: TGTGCCAGCAGCTTAGGAACCATTGGCACCGGGGAGCTGTTTTTT. It specifies CASSLGTIGTGELFF. The whole variable domain, filled in from reference TRBV7-2 and TRBJ2-2, reads GAGVSQSPSNKVTEKGKDVELRCDPISGHTALYWYRQSLGQGLEFLIYFQGNSAPDKSGLPSDRFSAERTGGSVSTLTIQRTQQEDSAVYLCASSLGTIGTGELFFGEGSRLTVL.

This chain uses TRBV5-4 with TRBJ2-2; no clear D gene. V was cut by 0 bases and J by 4 bases, with 7 bases left in between. The germline V gene has CDR1 SGHNT and CDR2 YYREEE (reference sequence). The CDR3 extends over 14 amino acids. The CDR3 loop is CASSLAGPTGELFF. CDR3 nucleotides: TGTGCCAGCAGCTTGGCAGGTCCCACCGGGGAGCTGTTTTTT.

This clone was observed a handful of times. This chain joins TRBV5-1 and TRBJ1-3; D is uncertain. The V gene's germline CDR1 is SGHRS and CDR2 YFSETQ. The CDR3 has 15 amino acids. Trimming stripped 0 bases from V and 0 bases from J, with 7 bases between. The CDR3, as DNA: TGCGCCAGCAGCTTGGATCCGACCTCTGGAAACACCATATATTTT. It translates to CASSLDPTSGNTIYF.

This clone has only a few counts. The chain links TRBV2 to TRBJ2-1, with D possibly being TRBD1 or TRBD2 (6 bases each). V was trimmed by 10 bases and J by 4 bases, leaving 17 bases between them. Per germline, CDR1 SNHLY and CDR2 FYNNEI. CDR3 size: 14 residues. As DNA, the CDR3 is TGTGCCAAGGGAGGACCGGGGGCTTACAATGAGCAGTTCTTC. This sequence encodes CAKGGPGAYNEQFF.

The J gene is TRBJ2-3, the V gene TRBV5-1, with TRBD2 as a possible D gene (7 bases). Per germline, CDR1 SGHRS and CDR2 YFSETQ. The length of the CDR3 is 17 residues. V shed 0 bases and J shed 6 bases, with 20 bases lying between them. The CDR3: CASSLGAGGGLLDTQYF. In nucleotides, the CDR3 is TGCGCCAGCAGCTTGGGGGCCGGCGGGGGCCTTCTGGATACGCAGTATTTT.

The chain combines TRBV10-3 with TRBJ2-1; maybe TRBD1 (5 bases). Germline CDR1 and CDR2: ENHRY and SYGVKD. This CDR3 has 12 amino acids. Trimming shortened V by 2 bases and J by 15 bases, and 14 bases separated the two germline ends. The DNA for the CDR3 is TGTGCCATCAGTGAGACGACAGACAATCTGTTCTTC. Protein sequence: CAISETTDNLFF.

The chain uses TRBV7-2 and TRBJ1-2, with D possibly being TRBD1 (5 bases). Germline V gene lookup returns CDR1 SGHTA and CDR2 FQGNSA. Trimming pared 1 base from V and 4 bases from J, leaving 16 bases between. The CDR3 is made up of 16 amino acids. CDR3 amino acids: CASSLGQPVSSYGYTF. CDR3 DNA: TGTGCCAGCAGCTTAGGACAGCCTGTCTCCTCCTATGGCTACACCTTC. Using reference TRBV7-2 and TRBJ1-2 for the parts outside the CDR3, the full variable domain is GAGVSQSPSNKVTEKGKDVELRCDPISGHTALYWYRQSLGQGLEFLIYFQGNSAPDKSGLPSDRFSAERTGGSVSTLTIQRTQQEDSAVYLCASSLGQPVSSYGYTFGSGTRLTVV.

The chain couples TRBV30 to TRBJ1-6, with D unclear. CDR1 is GTSNPN and CDR2 is SVGIG in the germline V gene (reference sequence). The CDR3 is made up of 12 amino acids. Trimming removed 5 bases from V and 4 bases from J, with 6 bases in between. CDR3 bases: TGTGCCTGGTCGGCGTATAATTCACCCCTCCACTTT. The encoded protein is CAWSAYNSPLHF. The full variable domain, in which reference TRBV30 and TRBJ1-6 provide the parts outside the CDR3, is SQTIHQWPATLVQPVGSPLSLECTVEGTSNPNLYWYRQAAGRGLQLLFYSVGIGQISSEVPQNLSASRPQDRQFILSSKKLLLSDSGFYLCAWSAYNSPLHFGNGTRLTVT.

This rearrangement joins TRBV30 to TRBJ1-5; 11 nucleotides match TRBD1. V lost 2 bases, J lost 6 bases, and 6 bases stayed unmatched. The CDR3 has 15 residues. The germline V gene encodes CDR1 GTSNPN and CDR2 SVGIG (reference sequence). The CDR3: CAWSKGQGDTQPQHF. CDR3 DNA: TGTGCCTGGAGTAAGGGACAGGGGGACACTCAGCCCCAGCATTTT.

This rearrangement joins TRBV5-6 to TRBJ1-2; the match to TRBD1 covers 9 bases. V shed 5 bases, J shed 7 bases, and the junction held 6 bases outside the gene matches. CDR3 length: 13 residues. Germline assignment: CDR1 SGHDT and CDR2 YYEEEE. The CDR3 region is CASSQDRGAGYTF. The CDR3 DNA reads TGTGCCAGCAGTCAGGACAGGGGAGCTGGCTACACCTTC.

The chain combines TRBV4-1 with TRBJ1-3, with no clear D. In germline, CDR1 is MGHRA, CDR2 YSYEKL. This CDR3 comprises 18 residues. Between the trimmed V and J ends, which lost 0 bases and 0 bases, there was a span of 15 bases. This chain's CDR3 is CASSQDFQGFGSGNTIYF. For the CDR3, the DNA is TGCGCCAGCAGCCAAGATTTCCAAGGCTTTGGCTCTGGAAACACCATATATTTT.

This chain connects TRBV2 to TRBJ1-1; possible D gene TRBD1, 5 bases. The germline V gene encodes CDR1 SNHLY and CDR2 FYNNEI. V dropped 7 bases and J dropped 8 bases, with 14 bases sitting between them. The CDR3 is made up of 12 amino acids. The DNA for the CDR3 is TGTGCCAGCACCCGGTCGGGGGTAGAAGCTTTCTTT. Translating it yields CASTRSGVEAFF.

This clone was observed once. The V gene is TRBV23-1, the J gene TRBJ2-1; the D is unclear. TRBV23-1 is an open reading frame whose function is uncertain. CDR3 length: 15 residues. The germline V and J ends were trimmed by 2 bases and 0 bases, with 8 bases remaining between them. CDR3 amino acids: CASSQITPSYNEQFF. The CDR3 DNA sequence: TGCGCCAGCAGTCAAATTACTCCCTCCTACAATGAGCAGTTCTTC.

This sequence joins TRBV30 and TRBJ1-2, with TRBD1 matching over 8 bases. From germline, CDR1 is GTSNPN and CDR2 SVGIG (reference sequence). J was trimmed by 0 bases and V by 3 bases; bases with no gene match: 6. The CDR3 loop spans 15 amino acids. DNA of the CDR3: TGTGCCTGGAGGGACTGGACAGGGCCTAACTATGGCTACACCTTC. Its translation is CAWRDWTGPNYGYTF.

This clone has a single count. The V and J genes are TRBV7-2 and TRBJ1-2, with no clear D. This CDR3 is built from 13 residues. V lost 4 bases to trimming and J lost 6 bases, with 12 bases between them. Per germline, CDR1 SGHTA and CDR2 FQGNSA. CDR3 sequence reads: CASSYDPRDGYTF. CDR3 bases: TGTGCCAGCAGCTACGACCCTAGGGATGGCTACACCTTC.

This clone appeared a single time. The chain uses TRBV9 and TRBJ2-3, with D perhaps TRBD1 (6 bases). Trimming removed 3 bases at V and 5 bases at J, with 10 bases between. CDR1 is SGDLS, CDR2 YYNGEE, per germline. The length of the CDR3 is 13 residues. The CDR3: CASSGAGVDTQYF. The CDR3 region has the DNA TGTGCCAGCAGCGGGGCAGGGGTAGATACGCAGTATTTT. The variable domain in full, with the rest retrieved from reference TRBV9 and TRBJ2-3, is DSGVTQTPKHLITATGQRVTLRCSPRSGDLSVYWYQQSLDQGLQFLIQYYNGEERAKGNILERFSAQQFPDLHSELNLSSLELGDSALYFCASSGAGVDTQYFGPGTRLTVL.

The chain links TRBV28 to TRBJ2-5; D not certain. The CDR3 loop spans 10 amino acids. Germline CDR1 reads MDHEN; CDR2 reads SYDVKM. V lost 3 bases to trimming and J lost 5 bases, with 1 base between them. The DNA of the CDR3 is TGTGCCAGCAGTTTCGAGACCCAGTACTTC. Translation gives CASSFETQYF.

The chain carries TRBV5-6 and TRBJ2-7; D unresolved. Germline values: CDR1 SGHDT, CDR2 YYEEEE. The CDR3 length is 13 residues. The V end was cut by 0 bases, the J end by 1 base, with 5 bases between. The CDR3 DNA reads as TGTGCCAGCAGCTTGGTCATTTCCTACGAGCAGTACTTC. Its protein product is CASSLVISYEQYF.